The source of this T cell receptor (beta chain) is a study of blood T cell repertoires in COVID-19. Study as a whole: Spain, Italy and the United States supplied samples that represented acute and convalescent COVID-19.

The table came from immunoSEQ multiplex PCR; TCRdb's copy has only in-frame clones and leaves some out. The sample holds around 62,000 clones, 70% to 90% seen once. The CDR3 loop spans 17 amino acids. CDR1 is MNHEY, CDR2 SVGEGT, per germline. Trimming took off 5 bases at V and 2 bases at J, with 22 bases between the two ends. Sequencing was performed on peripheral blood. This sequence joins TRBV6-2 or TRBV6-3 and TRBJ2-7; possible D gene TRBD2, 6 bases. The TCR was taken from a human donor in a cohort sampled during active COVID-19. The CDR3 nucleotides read TGTGCCAGCAGTCCCGGGACTTGGCGCTTCAAACCCTACGAGCAGTACTTC. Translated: CASSPGTWRFKPYEQYF.